This TCR beta chain comes out of a study of shared clonotypes between healthy human individuals. Findings and caveats of the study: Clonotypes that were shared across a few donors made up approximately 5.1% of naive CD4 clonotypes.

CDR3 length: 13 residues. Germline loops: CDR1 MNHEY, CDR2 SVGAGI. Deletions cut 0 bases from V and 11 bases from J, with 13 bases between. Notes on this clone: What it recognizes is unknown.

When replicate PCRs were run on sorted subsets, they used around 0.2 ug DNA, some 33,000 T cell genomes. TCRdb's table, derived via immunoSEQ multiplex PCR, lists solely in-frame clones and lacks some. Among about 2 million clones listed, roughly 94% were seen once. This chain uses TRBV6-5 with TRBJ1-1; D gene uncertain. Sequencing used naive CD4+ T cells sorted from blood. The subset here: CD45RA+ positively selected. This sequence originates from a man in his late teens or twenties in good health. The CDR3 reads CASSYSIEGRAFF. For the CDR3, the DNA is TGTGCCAGCAGTTACTCTATAGAGGGAAGGGCTTTCTTT.